This T cell receptor (beta chain) is drawn from a study of CD8+CD57+ T cells in acquired aplastic anemia. As for the study in general: Reads per healthy sample averaged approximately 10 million (CD4+) and about 12 million (CD8+).

V gave up 5 bases and J gave up 5 bases, with 27 bases separating them. There are 19 residues in the CDR3. The germline gives CDR1 SGHAT, CDR2 FQNNGV. The template used for profiling TCR beta VDJ and CDR3 was genomic DNA. From the reads, TCRdb called clonotypes with MiXCR, one entry per CDR3 protein. The table has 120,000 or so distinct CDR3 sequences, around 50% seen once. The clonotype originates from a human donor in good health, serving as a control. The V and J genes are TRBV11-2 and TRBJ2-2; D is possibly TRBD2 (5 bases). Sequencing used sorted CD4+, CD8+, or CD8+CD57+ T cells (not recorded which) from PBMCs. CDR3: CASSPSDATRVRTTGELFF. DNA for the CDR3: TGTGCCAGCAGCCCCTCGGATGCGACGCGGGTCAGGACTACCGGGGAGCTGTTTTTT.